Reported below is one T cell receptor beta chain. Its cognate antigen is unknown. CDR1 and CDR2 (germline): LGHNA, YNFKEQ. Trimming pared 4 bases from V and 4 bases from J, leaving 13 bases between. The CDR3 length is 14 residues. These data belong to a study of T cell responses to AZD1222 COVID-19 vaccine. Study-level findings and limits: Scientists sampled the repertoires only once the peak T cell response had passed. Donors were mostly white British, more females; clonal diversity possibly underestimated. Spike-specific TCR depth and breadth grew after two AZD1222 doses.

Libraries were prepared by immunoSEQ multiplex PCR; TCRdb keeps only in-frame clonotypes and omits some of them. The profile shows roughly 55,000 clones, nearly 90% of them singletons. The V and J genes are TRBV4-2 and TRBJ1-2; weak D call: TRBD1 (5 bases). The receptor was isolated from an adult in good health. This material consisted of peripheral blood, taken on day 0 of AZD1222 vaccination. The CDR3 bases are TGTGCCAGCAGCCTAGGGACCCCGGGCTATGGCTACACCTTC. It translates to CASSLGTPGYGYTF.